This T cell receptor (beta chain) is drawn from a study of shared clonotypes between healthy human individuals. Adult donors, all healthy and HIV-negative, had no recent acute infections or vaccinations. Study-wide results and caveats: Collection of samples was limited to blood; tissue repertoires likely differ.

Deep was the level used in running the assay. The sequenced material, unsorted PBMC DNA, was run on ten immunoSEQ deep assay plates. Sequencing used immunoSEQ multiplex PCR; TCRdb keeps in-frame clones, though not all of them. The sample holds 500,000 to 650,000 clones, 70% to 80% seen once. The table lists this clone with a few counts. Its antigen is not known. This CDR3 has 17 residues. Germline V CDR1 and CDR2: LNHNV, YYDKDF (reference sequence). The V end was cut by 3 bases, the J end by 6 bases, with 24 bases between. The TCR originated in a woman aged 35 to 49 in good health. Some clones in this sample may be carry-over from other donors' samples. The sequenced sample consisted of PBMCs. The genes are TRBV15 and TRBJ2-7; D is possibly TRBD2 (5 bases). Here the CDR3 reads CATSRTITRVNSGEQYF. In nucleotides, the CDR3 is TGTGCCACCAGCAGGACTATAACCCGTGTAAACTCTGGCGAGCAGTACTTC.